This TCR beta chain was documented in a study of T-cell reconstitution after alpha-beta-depleted transplantation in children (dated by TCRdb to between 2015 and 2016). For context, the study as a whole: Using TCR repertoire profiling, the study quantitatively followed how T-cell immune reconstitution unfolded in children after TCRalphabeta/CD19-depleted allogeneic hematopoietic cell transplantation.

The library was produced with PCR. Data came from an Illumina HiSeq 2500. To normalize quantification of the TCRbeta repertoire, the TCR libraries were built with molecular barcoding that relied on unique molecular identifiers. The public reads were quality trimmed at Q25 with fastp and then assembled into clones with MiXCR by TCRdb, keeping productive beta chains. Every CDR3 protein is listed once, alongside the most common genes and DNA of its rows. The sample records almost 250,000 distinct CDR3 sequences, roughly 25% of which are singletons. The leading ten clones occupy roughly 2.5% of the sample. Note on this clonotype: Its binding antigen is unknown. Qualities for individual bases were not recorded, and no much larger clone is one base off.

What the research found in general, with its limitations: The high TCRbeta diversity at day 60 in some patients was ascribed to recipient T cells and intrathymic progenitors that had survived conditioning. The apparently early alphabetaT-cell count recovery about two months after transplant was reportedly dependent on only several hundred rapidly expanded clones derived from non-depleted graft cells. Hyperexpanded clone frequencies declined over subsequent months; after one year, T-cell counts and TCRbeta diversity were mostly attributed to newly produced T cells.

Taken from cysteine to phenylalanine, the CDR3 has 13 residues. Only the CDR3 DNA stays, 39 bases, in frame from base 1. Germline trimming: 5 bases from V, 8 bases from J; junction bases outside gene matches: 4. The germline V gene provides CDR1 SGHAT and CDR2 FQNNGV. The treatment or condition label corresponds to: allogeneic hematopoietic cell transplantation with graft depleted of TCRalphabeta T cells and CD19 B cells. The transplant recipients were children given TCRalphabeta/CD19-depleted allogeneic hematopoietic cell grafts. Sequencing was performed on PBMCs, taken before TCRalphabeta/CD19-depleted stem cell transplant. The receptor chain draws on TRBV11-2 and TRBJ2-2; 8 middle bases align to TRBD1. This sequence was found in a girl aged 2 to 9 with Fanconi anemia, due to receive a stem cell transplant. In nucleotides, the sequence is TGTGCCAGCAGCAGACAGGGGCCGGGGGAGCTGTTTTTT. Its translation is CASSRQGPGELFF.